This T cell receptor beta chain was observed in a study of blood T cell repertoires in COVID-19. V shed 7 bases, J shed 3 bases, and the junction held 9 bases outside the gene matches. The CDR3 covers 15 residues. Per the germline V gene, CDR1 is LNHDA and CDR2 is SQIVND (reference sequence). Authors' analysis steps: Counts of nucleated cells, estimated from reference gene primer amplification, were obtained. This table comes from immunoSEQ multiplex PCR, and its TCRdb copy is limited to in-frame clones, with some not included. Clone size and V and J calls were adopted from that table, with D and trimming inferred from the DNA. The table lists 200,000 to 250,000 clones, approximately 90% of them singletons. Allocation to cohorts depended on clinical history reported by the participants. Cohort 3 recovery required two negative PCRs, clearance, or symptom resolution.

Material for sequencing was PBMCs or T cells enriched from blood (not recorded which). This chain joins TRBV19 and TRBJ2-3; TRBD2 agrees at 8 bases. The sequence was collected from a man aged 25-40 years who had recovered from COVID-19. CDR3 amino acids: CASKIGGGPTDTQYF. The DNA of the CDR3 is TGTGCCAGTAAAATCGGGGGGGGGCCTACAGATACGCAGTATTTT.